The clone carrying this T cell receptor beta chain has a single count. Antigen specificity is unknown. The sample originates from a study of shared clonotypes between healthy human individuals. Study in general: CD8 memory received one plate per donor, CD8 naive two, CD4 memory three and CD4 naive three.

Free of recent acute infections or vaccinations, the donors were healthy HIV-negative adults. Study processing details: ImmunoSEQ output held junction-only sequences without quality scores, so filtering differed. Clones were read by immunoSEQ multiplex PCR, and TCRdb kept only the in-frame ones, dropping some. Clonal size and the V and J genes are those of that table, whereas D and trimming came from the DNA. The sample records roughly 1,500,000 clones, just under 99% being singletons. CDR1 is ENHRY, CDR2 SYGVKD, per germline. V was trimmed by 6 bases and J by 8 bases, leaving 14 bases between them. The CDR3 is made up of 13 amino acids. Broader study findings: Generation probabilities were higher for clonotypes shared across all four sorted-subset donors than for unshared ones.

This clonotype was obtained from a young man in good health. The chain combines TRBV10-3 with TRBJ2-1; D might be TRBD1 (6 bases). Sequenced material: naive CD4+ T cells sorted from blood. Described subset: CD45RA+ positively selected. CDR3 bases: TGTGCCATCAGGCTAGGGCCAGGGGATGAGCAGTTCTTC. Translated, it gives CAIRLGPGDEQFF.